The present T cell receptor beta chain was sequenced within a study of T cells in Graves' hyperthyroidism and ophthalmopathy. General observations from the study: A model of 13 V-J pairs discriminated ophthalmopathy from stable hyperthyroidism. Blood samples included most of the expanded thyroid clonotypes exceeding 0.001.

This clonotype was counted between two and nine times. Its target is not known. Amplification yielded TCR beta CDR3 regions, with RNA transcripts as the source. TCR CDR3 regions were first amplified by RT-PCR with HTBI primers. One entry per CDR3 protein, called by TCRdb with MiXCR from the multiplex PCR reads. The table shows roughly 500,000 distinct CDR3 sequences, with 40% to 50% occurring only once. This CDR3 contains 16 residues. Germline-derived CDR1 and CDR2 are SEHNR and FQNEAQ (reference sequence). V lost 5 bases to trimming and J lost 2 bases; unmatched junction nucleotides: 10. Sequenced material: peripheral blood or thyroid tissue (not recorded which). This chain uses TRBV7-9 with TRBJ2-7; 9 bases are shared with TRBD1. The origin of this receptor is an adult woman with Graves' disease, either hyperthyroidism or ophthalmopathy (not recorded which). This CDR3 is CASSDKGQGAPYEQYF. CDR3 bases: TGTGCCAGCAGCGACAAGGGACAGGGAGCCCCCTACGAGCAGTACTTC.